This entry describes one TCR beta chain. The record originates from a study of human CD4 T cells and Enterobacteriaceae. All CD4+ cells other than CD45RA+CCR7+CD95- naive cells were sorted as memory, over 98% pure. Total CD4+ T cells and monocytes came from CD4/CD14 microbead positive selection. Detection sensitivity for ex vivo total memory CD4+ was one cell in 200,000. Assay used: immunoSEQ multiplex PCR; TCRdb lists only in-frame clones, some missing. The sample lists about 25,000 clones; about 82% were seen once. Per the germline V gene, CDR1 is SGHTA and CDR2 is FQGNSA. Trimming took off 4 bases at V and 2 bases at J, with 12 bases between the two ends. This CDR3 is 15 amino acids long.

The source of this sequence is a human donor in good health. Sequences were obtained from memory CD4+ T cells from blood. J is TRBJ1-3 and V is TRBV7-2; no firm D call. The CDR3 is CASSSMTVAGNTIYF. CDR3 bases: TGTGCCAGCAGCTCCATGACTGTCGCTGGAAACACCATATATTTT. The complete variable domain, with remaining parts taken from reference TRBV7-2 and TRBJ1-3, reads GAGVSQSPSNKVTEKGKDVELRCDPISGHTALYWYRQSLGQGLEFLIYFQGNSAPDKSGLPSDRFSAERTGGSVSTLTIQRTQQEDSAVYLCASSSMTVAGNTIYFGEGSWLTVV.